This is a list of T cell receptor beta chains from one sample in a study of monozygotic twins with inflammatory bowel disease. TCRdb reprocessed the 5' RACE reads, keeping one entry per CDR3 protein, no DNA. The sample table sets out some 450,000 distinct CDR3 sequences. The sequenced material came from blood. These receptors all stem from a human donor with ulcerative colitis or Crohn's disease, or a healthy co-twin of an affected twin (not recorded which). Each CDR3 is given with its conserved first and last residue.

j_call,v_call,cdr3_aa
TRBJ1-2,TRBV4-2,CASSQDLGNYGYTF
TRBJ1-5,TRBV6-1,CASRVYSNQPQHF
TRBJ1-1,TRBV29-1,CSGVQGGLVAFF
TRBJ1-1,TRBV27,CASSLQGRTPEAFF
TRBJ2-1,TRBV5-1,CASSYRDTANEQFF
TRBJ2-1,TRBV5-1,CASSSYGTSSADEQFF
TRBJ2-1,TRBV18,CASSPSGPSNNEQFF
TRBJ2-7,TRBV19,CASSIWDRGKEQYF
TRBJ2-1,TRBV7-9,CASRPSGSSYNEQFF
TRBJ1-1,TRBV20-1,CSARDRGTAAWRAFF
TRBJ1-5,TRBV4-3,CASSLGVDMQHNQPQHF
TRBJ1-1,TRBV4-1,CASSQDRDRPALNTEAFF
TRBJ2-3,TRBV9,CASSVGSGSADTQYF
TRBJ2-7,TRBV5-1,CASSWWGSYEQYF
TRBJ2-1,TRBV19,CASSINGLGIYNEQFF
TRBJ2-3,TRBV25-1,CASSEPNSYTDTQYF
TRBJ2-1,TRBV9,CASSGSPGQDRRPGSYNEQFF
TRBJ2-1,TRBV6-6,CASSWGAGVEQFF
TRBJ2-6,TRBV13,CASSSPREGGPSGANVLTF
TRBJ1-2,TRBV10-3,CAINELQGVTGYTF
TRBJ1-1,TRBV27,CASSQIVGQGVNTEAFF
TRBJ2-1,TRBV6-5,CASSYSGGLDIYEQFF
TRBJ1-6,TRBV5-5,CASSSGTNTSPLHF
TRBJ2-3,TRBV7-2,CASSLAAQGATDTQYF
TRBJ1-4,TRBV4-1,CASRVNPTNEKLFF
TRBJ2-1,TRBV12-3/TRBV12-4,CASRASGGGYNEQFF
TRBJ2-1,TRBV6-2/TRBV6-3,CASSYGNPSYNEQFF
TRBJ1-5,TRBV12-3/TRBV12-4,CASSFGGQPQHF
TRBJ1-1,TRBV10-3,CAISEGGQIAFF
TRBJ2-4,TRBV20-1,CSAAKEPLDIQYF
TRBJ1-2,TRBV5-1,CASSLETGGFGYTF
TRBJ2-1,TRBV5-1,CASSVDQGINEQFF
TRBJ2-5,TRBV10-3,CAISESNSLAGEEETQYF
TRBJ2-5,TRBV5-1,CASSLVGQRETQYF
TRBJ1-2,TRBV6-1,CASKVPGGGYTF
TRBJ2-1,TRBV4-1,CASSQVSSGGDEQFF
TRBJ2-4,TRBV7-2,CASSLAGPTPAKNIQYF
TRBJ2-3,TRBV4-3,CASSQERSTDTQYF
TRBJ2-5,TRBV12-3/TRBV12-4,CASSSISQETQYF
TRBJ1-1,TRBV10-3,CAISAGQGNTEAFF
TRBJ2-7,TRBV20-1,CSARDSLSGTSGSREQYF
TRBJ1-5,TRBV9,CASSVGQGRDQPQHF